The clone carrying this T cell receptor beta chain has a handful of counts. The sample originates from a study of T cells after yellow fever vaccination. Via MiXCR, TCRdb re-called the 5' RACE reads, giving one row per CDR3 protein. The sample has 350,000 to 450,000 distinct CDR3 sequences; around 6.5% are singletons. The clonotype originates from a man younger than 40 who received the YFV17D yellow fever vaccine. The input for sequencing was PBMCs, taken 5 days after the yellow fever booster vaccination.

The CDR3 DNA is TGCGCCAGCAGCCAAGCCGTTAGCGGGAGTCTCTACGAGCAGTACTTC. Translation gives CASSQAVSGSLYEQYF. The chain joins TRBV4-3 to TRBJ2-7; 9 bases are a match to TRBD2. The length of the CDR3 is 16 residues. Germline assignment: CDR1 LGHNA and CDR2 YSLEER. Trimming at V came to 1 base and at J to 3 bases, leaving 7 bases not matched to a gene.